A selection of T cell receptor beta chains follows, all from one sample in a study of metastatic and nonmetastatic thyroid tumors. TCRdb re-called clones via MiXCR from the PCR reads. The sample has around 46,000 clones; roughly a fifth are singletons. The sequencing input was blood. Receptors were obtained from a male donor with papillary thyroid cancer or a benign thyroid nodule (not recorded which). Some clones in this sample may be carry-over from other donors' samples. Both conserved end residues are trimmed from each CDR3.

j_call	v_call	cdr3_aa
TRBJ2-2	TRBV11-1	ASSLEGTSFYGGELF
TRBJ2-3	TRBV7-3	ASSLTGGRTDTQY
TRBJ1-6	TRBV7-8	ASSHRQGGDSPLH
TRBJ2-7	TRBV20-1	SASEREPYEQY
TRBJ2-7	TRBV5-1	ASRSGDEQY
TRBJ2-1	TRBV20-1	SARRETSGGYNEQF
TRBJ1-2	TRBV6-1	ASTTPGHYGYT
TRBJ2-3	TRBV12-3/TRBV12-4	ASSADRSTDTQY
TRBJ2-7	TRBV6-1	ASSERLAVYEQY
TRBJ2-7	TRBV7-9	ASSLSGGAREQY
TRBJ1-3	TRBV18	ASSPTTSGTATGNTIY
TRBJ1-1	TRBV19	ASSMSENTEAF
TRBJ2-1	TRBV6-5	ASSYGSGGGYNEQF
TRBJ2-4	TRBV18	ASSPPSQPHIQY